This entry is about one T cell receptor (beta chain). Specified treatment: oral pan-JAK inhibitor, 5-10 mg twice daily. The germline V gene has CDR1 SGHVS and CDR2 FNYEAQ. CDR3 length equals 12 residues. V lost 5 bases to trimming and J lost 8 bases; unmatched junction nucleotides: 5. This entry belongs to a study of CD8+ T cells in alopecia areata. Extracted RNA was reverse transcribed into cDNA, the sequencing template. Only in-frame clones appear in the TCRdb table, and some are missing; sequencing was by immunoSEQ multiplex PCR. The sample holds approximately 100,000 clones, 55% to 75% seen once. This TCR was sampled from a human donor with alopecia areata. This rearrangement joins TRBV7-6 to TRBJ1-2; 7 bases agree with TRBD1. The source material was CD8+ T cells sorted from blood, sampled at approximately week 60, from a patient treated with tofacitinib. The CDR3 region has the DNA TGTGCCAGCAGCCCAGGGGGGGGCGGCTACACCTTC. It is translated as CASSPGGGGYTF.